The 23 T cell receptor beta chains below were found in one sample sequenced in a study of T cells in Graves' hyperthyroidism and ophthalmopathy. What was amplified from RNA transcripts were TCR beta CDR3 regions. When the TCR CDR3 underwent first-round RT-PCR, the HTBI primer set was used. TCRdb called the multiplex PCR reads again in MiXCR, with one record for every CDR3 protein. The table has about 350,000 distinct CDR3 sequences, around 14% seen once; the top ten hold approximately 25%. Sequences were obtained from blood. The receptor source for this set is a woman in her 30s with Graves' hyperthyroidism.

This clonotype has a count of ten or more. The V and J genes are TRBV6-2 or TRBV6-3 and TRBJ1-1, with D perhaps matching TRBD1 (6 bases). This CDR3 has 16 residues. Between the trimmed V and J ends, which lost 8 bases and 3 bases, there was a span of 22 bases. Germline values: CDR1 MNHEY, CDR2 SVGEGT. In DNA form, the CDR3 reads TGTGCCAGCGGAACCGCGGGAAACAGGGTCGACACTGAAGCTTTCTTT. Translated: CASGTAGNRVDTEAFF.

This clonotype came up many times. The chain is built from TRBV7-2 and TRBJ1-5; the D is unclear. Germline V gene data show CDR1 as SGHTA and CDR2 as FQGNSA. This CDR3 is built from 17 residues. Deletions cut 2 bases from V and 4 bases from J, with 18 bases between. The CDR3 nucleotides are TGTGCCAGCAGCTTACGATTACAGATCGGGGATAATCAGCCCCAGCATTTT. It specifies CASSLRLQIGDNQPQHF.

This clonotype was observed a handful of times. The J gene is TRBJ1-4, the V gene TRBV7-2; D is unresolved. This CDR3 region has 15 residues. The germline V gene has CDR1 SGHTA and CDR2 FQGNSA. The germline V and J ends were trimmed by 1 base and 13 bases, with 19 bases remaining between them. CDR3 DNA: TGTGCCAGCAGCTTAGGGGTCCCCCCGGTGGGAAGACTGTTTTTT. Translation: CASSLGVPPVGRLFF.

The chain has TRBV7-2 and TRBJ2-7; 9 positions match TRBD2. The J segment lost 7 bases and the V segment lost 2 bases, leaving 12 bases of the junction unmatched. Germline lookup yields CDR1 SGHTA and CDR2 FQGNSA. The CDR3 sequence is 16 residues long. The chain's CDR3 is CASSLFASSGTGEQYF. The CDR3 DNA sequence: TGTGCCAGCAGCTTATTCGCCTCTAGCGGGACGGGGGAGCAGTACTTC.

A note on this clonotype: Since a much larger clone is just one base distant, this may be a read error. V is TRBV30 and J is TRBJ2-2; 8 positions agree with TRBD1. Per the germline V gene, CDR1 is GTSNPN and CDR2 is SVGIG (reference sequence). The CDR3 spans 15 residues. CDR3: CAWNDGQGGSGELSF. The CDR3 DNA reads TGTGCCTGGAATGACGGACAGGGAGGATCCGGGGAGCTGTCTTTT.

J is TRBJ2-7 and V is TRBV6-4; D tentatively fits TRBD1 or TRBD2 (6 bases each). The CDR3 length is 13 residues. Germline lookup yields CDR1 MRHNA and CDR2 SNTAGT. Trimming shortened V by 4 bases and J by 6 bases, and 13 bases separated the two germline ends. The CDR3 loop reads CASSAQGGSEQYF. The CDR3 nucleotides read TGTGCCAGCAGTGCCCAAGGGGGGTCCGAGCAGTACTTC.

This clonotype was recorded at least ten times. This chain links TRBV6-2 or TRBV6-3 with TRBJ2-3, with D possibly TRBD2 on 6 matching bases. Per the germline V gene, CDR1 is MNHEY and CDR2 is SVGEGT. The CDR3 is 17 residues long. V was shortened by 8 bases and J by 2 bases, with 23 bases between the two germline ends. CDR3 sequence reads: CASGGLGIAESTDTQYF. CDR3 coding DNA: TGTGCCAGCGGAGGGCTGGGAATAGCGGAATCCACAGATACGCAGTATTTT.

This clonotype was counted many times. The chain recombines TRBV29-1 with TRBJ2-3, with D hard to call. Trimming took off 2 bases at V and 4 bases at J, with 4 bases between the two ends. This CDR3 comprises 11 residues. Per germline, CDR1 SQVTM and CDR2 ANQGSEA. The CDR3 spells CSVERADTQYF. The CDR3 bases are TGCAGCGTTGAAAGGGCAGATACGCAGTATTTT.

This clonotype was observed many times. The chain links TRBV28 to TRBJ1-2, with D tentatively TRBD1 (5 bases). This CDR3 is built from 14 residues. Trimming removed 3 bases at V and 6 bases at J, with 14 bases between. The V gene's germline CDR1 is MDHEN and CDR2 SYDVKM. This chain's CDR3 is CASSLEGRGDGYTF. The DNA of the CDR3 is TGTGCCAGCAGTTTGGAGGGACGGGGGGATGGCTACACCTTC.

There are many counts of this clonotype. This rearrangement joins TRBV6-1 to TRBJ2-1, with 13 bases matching TRBD2. Germline V CDR1 and CDR2: MNHNS, SASEGT. The CDR3 extends over 17 amino acids. V was pared by 7 bases and J by 5 bases, with 11 bases of the junction left unmatched. CDR3 bases: TGTGCCAGCACCTTGACCGCAGGGACTAGCGGGAACAATGAGCAGTTCTTC. Amino acids: CASTLTAGTSGNNEQFF.

This clonotype was seen many times. This rearrangement joins TRBV20-1 to TRBJ2-1; D may be TRBD2 (7 bases). Germline V CDR1 and CDR2: DFQATT, SNEGSKA (reference sequence). Trimming pared 5 bases from V and 4 bases from J, leaving 15 bases between. The CDR3 length is 14 residues. CDR3 in amino acids: CSAGGGIGYNEQFF. The CDR3, as DNA: TGCAGTGCTGGCGGGGGCATAGGGTACAATGAGCAGTTCTTC.

The table lists this clonotype with a few counts. V and J are TRBV29-1 and TRBJ1-3; D is unresolved. Trimming cost V 6 bases and J 0 bases, with 12 bases left between them. The CDR3 extends over 14 amino acids. Looked up from germline, CDR1 is SQVTM and CDR2 is ANQGSEA. The CDR3 bases are TGCAGCGTCCGGACCCTTTACTCTGGAAACACCATATATTTT. Translation gives CSVRTLYSGNTIYF.

This clonotype was seen ten or more times. The rearrangement links TRBV6-1 to TRBJ1-5; D gene ambiguous. Germline V gene sequence: CDR1 MNHNS, CDR2 SASEGT. V lost 1 base and J 4 bases, leaving 8 bases between the germline ends. The CDR3 runs 14 residues. The CDR3 region has the DNA TGTGCCAGCAGTGAAGAGAATCTGAATCAGCCCCAGCATTTT. Translation: CASSEENLNQPQHF.

This clonotype has at least ten counts. This rearrangement joins TRBV5-8 to TRBJ2-7, with TRBD1 matching over 10 bases. Unmatched junction bases numbered 4, after V lost 0 bases and J lost 4 bases. The CDR3 has 15 residues. Per the germline V gene, CDR1 is SGHTS and CDR2 is YDEGEE. CDR3 in DNA: TGTGCCAGCAGCTTGGAAGGGACAGGGGTATACGAGCAGTACTTC. This encodes CASSLEGTGVYEQYF.

This clonotype has at least ten counts. The V call is TRBV6-2 or TRBV6-3, the J call TRBJ2-7; D unresolved. V gave up 4 bases and J gave up 3 bases, with 7 bases separating them. Germline V gene data show CDR1 as MNHEY and CDR2 as SVGEGT. This CDR3 has 12 amino acids. As DNA, the CDR3 is TGTGCCAGCAGTTGGATTGACTACGAGCAGTACTTC. This codes for CASSWIDYEQYF.

This clonotype was picked up many times. This chain links TRBV28 with TRBJ2-4; 9 bases align to TRBD1. Germline CDR1 reads MDHEN; CDR2 reads SYDVKM. The J segment lost 0 bases and the V segment lost 10 bases, leaving 4 bases of the junction unmatched. The CDR3 totals 14 residues. The chain's CDR3 is CATRTGEAKNIQYF. DNA for the CDR3: TGTGCCACCCGGACAGGGGAAGCCAAAAACATTCAGTACTTC.

This clonotype was seen repeatedly, ten times or more. The chain uses TRBV12-3 or TRBV12-4 and TRBJ2-7; a weak D match, TRBD2 (6 bases). This CDR3 is 12 amino acids long. Trimming removed 8 bases from V and 3 bases from J, with 11 bases in between. DNA of the CDR3: TGTGCCAGCGGCGTGGGGGGCTACGAGCAGTACTTC. This codes for CASGVGGYEQYF.

The rearrangement uses TRBV6-1 and TRBJ2-3, with TRBD2 matching over 8 bases. Per the germline V gene, CDR1 is MNHNS and CDR2 is SASEGT. The trim removed 7 bases at V and 4 bases at J, leaving 10 bases unmatched. The CDR3 has 15 residues. CDR3 sequence (DNA): TGTGCCAGCAAGGCTGCGGGAGGAGTTGCAGATACGCAGTATTTT. Translated: CASKAAGGVADTQYF.

The chain is built from TRBV24-1 and TRBJ2-5; D is uncertain. V was trimmed by 3 bases and J by 3 bases, leaving 1 base between them. The CDR3 runs 11 residues. Per the germline V gene, CDR1 is KGHDR and CDR2 is SFDVKD. The CDR3 is CATSDKETQYF. In DNA, the CDR3 is TGTGCCACCAGTGATAAAGAGACCCAGTACTTC.

This clonotype has just a few counts. V is TRBV18 and J is TRBJ2-3; D gene ambiguous. V was cut by 3 bases and J by 6 bases, with 13 bases left in between. There are 14 residues in the CDR3. The V gene's germline CDR1 is KGHSH and CDR2 LQKENI. The CDR3 loop reads CASSPPSGLDTQYF. In DNA, the CDR3 is TGTGCCAGCTCACCGCCGTCGGGTTTGGATACGCAGTATTTT.

This clonotype was detected ten times or more. The rearrangement links TRBV11-2 to TRBJ2-1; maybe TRBD2 (5 bases). V shed 5 bases and J shed 7 bases, with 12 bases lying between them. This CDR3 contains 13 residues. The V gene's germline CDR1 is SGHAT and CDR2 FQNNGV. The CDR3 region is CASSLGLPNEQFF. Here the CDR3 DNA reads TGTGCCAGCAGCCTTGGACTGCCTAATGAGCAGTTCTTC.

This clonotype was observed at least ten times. This chain joins TRBV2 and TRBJ1-2; D is possibly TRBD1 (6 bases). V lost 6 bases and J 6 bases, leaving 20 bases between the germline ends. CDR1 and CDR2 (germline): SNHLY, FYNNEI. CDR3 length equals 15 residues. As DNA, the CDR3 is TGTGCCAGCAGGGGGGGCGGGGCGAAGGTCCATGGCTACACCTTC. This gives the protein CASRGGGAKVHGYTF.

CDR3 nucleotide sequence: TGTGCCAGCAGCTTATATCTCGACTATGGCTACACCTTC. Its protein product is CASSLYLDYGYTF. The genes are TRBV7-2 and TRBJ1-2; no reliable D call. The CDR3 has 13 amino acids. Germline CDR1 is SGHTA and CDR2 is FQGNSA. Trimming removed 2 bases from V and 3 bases from J, with 7 bases in between.